This T cell receptor (beta chain) was observed in a study of vaccination and CD4 T cells after COVID-19. Comment on this clonotype: Its antigen is still unknown.

The assay that was used to sequence DNA from cultured CD4+ T cells was the Oncomine TCR Beta short-read assay. TCRdb redid the calling of the PCR reads with MiXCR, one entry per CDR3 protein. The table records around 5,700 distinct CDR3 sequences, 71% of them present only once. This CDR3 comprises 12 residues. Germline V gives CDR1 SNHLY, CDR2 FYNNEI. The V end was cut by 6 bases, the J end by 8 bases, with 13 bases between. Study findings and constraints: Convalescent patients studied were relatively few, and early post-infection timepoints were absent. For convalescent patients, a median 86.3% of reactive clones surfaced exclusively after vaccination.

Treatment in this sample: roughly ten-day PBMC culture with coronavirus spike peptide pools or control peptides (ViraFEST assay). Cultures of PBMCs, around 1.8 million per well, were set up with roughly 9.5 IU/ml IL-2 and 10 ug/ml peptide pools. The sequence was obtained from a human donor who had recovered from COVID-19. Source material: CD4+ T cells from blood, cultured in vitro. V and J are TRBV2 and TRBJ1-2, with D hard to call. CDR3: CASRPFGRGYTF. DNA for the CDR3: TGTGCCAGCAGACCCTTCGGTCGCGGCTACACCTTC.